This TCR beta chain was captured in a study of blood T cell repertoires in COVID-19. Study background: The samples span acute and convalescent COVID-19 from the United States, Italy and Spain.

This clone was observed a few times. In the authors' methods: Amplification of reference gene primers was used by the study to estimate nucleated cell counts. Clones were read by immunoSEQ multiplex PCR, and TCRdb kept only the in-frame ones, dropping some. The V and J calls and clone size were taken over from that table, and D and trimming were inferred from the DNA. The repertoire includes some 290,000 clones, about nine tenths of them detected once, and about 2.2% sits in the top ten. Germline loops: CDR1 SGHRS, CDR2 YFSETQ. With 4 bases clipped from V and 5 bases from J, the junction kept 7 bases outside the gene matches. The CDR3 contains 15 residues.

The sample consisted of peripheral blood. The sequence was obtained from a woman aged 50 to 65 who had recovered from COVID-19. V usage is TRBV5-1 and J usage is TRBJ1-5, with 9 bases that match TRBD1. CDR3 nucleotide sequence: TGCGCCAGCAGCCTAGGGACAGGGAGGGATCAGCCCCAGCATTTT. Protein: CASSLGTGRDQPQHF.